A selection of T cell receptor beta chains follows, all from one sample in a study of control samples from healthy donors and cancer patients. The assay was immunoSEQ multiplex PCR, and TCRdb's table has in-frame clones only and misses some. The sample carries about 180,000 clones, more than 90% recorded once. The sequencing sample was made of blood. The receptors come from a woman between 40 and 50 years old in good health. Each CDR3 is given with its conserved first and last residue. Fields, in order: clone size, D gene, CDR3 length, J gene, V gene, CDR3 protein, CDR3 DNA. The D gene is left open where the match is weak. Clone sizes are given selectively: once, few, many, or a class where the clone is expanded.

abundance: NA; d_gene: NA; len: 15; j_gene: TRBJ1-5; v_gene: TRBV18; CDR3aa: CASSPGQAYNQPQHF; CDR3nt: TGTGCCAGCTCACCTGGTCAGGCTTACAATCAGCCCCAGCATTTT
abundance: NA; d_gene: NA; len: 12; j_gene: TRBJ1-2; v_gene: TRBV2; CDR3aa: CASTEANYGYTF; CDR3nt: TGTGCCAGCACGGAAGCTAACTATGGCTACACCTTC
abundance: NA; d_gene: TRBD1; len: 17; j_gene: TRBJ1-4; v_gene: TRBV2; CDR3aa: CASAVGTGGVGDEKLFF; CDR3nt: TGTGCCAGTGCCGTAGGGACAGGGGGCGTGGGGGATGAAAAACTGTTTTTT
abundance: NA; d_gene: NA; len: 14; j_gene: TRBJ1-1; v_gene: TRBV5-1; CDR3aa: CASSGGGGFTEAFF; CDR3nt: TGCGCCAGCAGCGGTGGGGGGGGGTTCACTGAAGCTTTCTTT
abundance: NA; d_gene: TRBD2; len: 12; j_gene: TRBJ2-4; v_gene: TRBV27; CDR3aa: CASRGGGDIQYF; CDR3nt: TGTGCCAGCAGGGGCGGGGGGGACATTCAGTACTTC
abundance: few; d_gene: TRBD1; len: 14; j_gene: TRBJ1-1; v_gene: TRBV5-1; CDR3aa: CASNQGAGNTEAFF; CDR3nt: TGCGCCAGCAACCAGGGGGCGGGGAACACTGAAGCTTTCTTT
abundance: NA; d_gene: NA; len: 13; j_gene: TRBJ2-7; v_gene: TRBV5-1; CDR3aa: CASSLGGLDEQYF; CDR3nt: TGCGCCAGCAGCTTGGGGGGGCTTGATGAGCAGTACTTC
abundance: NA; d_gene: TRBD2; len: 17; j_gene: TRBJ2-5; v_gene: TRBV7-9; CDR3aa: CASSLGMAGGPEETQYF; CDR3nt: TGTGCCAGCAGCTTAGGGATGGCGGGGGGACCTGAAGAGACCCAGTACTTC
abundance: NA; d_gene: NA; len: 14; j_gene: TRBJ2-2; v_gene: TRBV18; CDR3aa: CASSPSEVAGELFF; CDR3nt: TGTGCCAGCTCACCTTCGGAAGTCGCCGGGGAGCTGTTTTTT
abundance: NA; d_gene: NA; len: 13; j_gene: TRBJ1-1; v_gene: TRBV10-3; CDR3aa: CATGQIMNTEAFF; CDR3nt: TGTGCCACCGGACAAATTATGAACACTGAAGCTTTCTTT
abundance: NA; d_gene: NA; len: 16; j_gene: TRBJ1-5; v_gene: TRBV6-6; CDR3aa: CASSSEIGSLNQPQHF; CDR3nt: TGTGCCAGCAGTTCCGAGATTGGGAGCCTAAATCAGCCCCAGCATTTT
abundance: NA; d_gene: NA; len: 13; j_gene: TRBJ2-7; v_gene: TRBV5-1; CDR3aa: CASSLARDYEQYF; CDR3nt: TGCGCCAGCAGCTTGGCACGGGACTACGAGCAGTACTTC
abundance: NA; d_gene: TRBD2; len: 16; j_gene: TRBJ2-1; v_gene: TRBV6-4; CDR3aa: CASSSRAGGSYNEQFF; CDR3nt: TGTGCCAGCAGCTCACGGGCGGGGGGGTCATACAATGAGCAGTTCTTC
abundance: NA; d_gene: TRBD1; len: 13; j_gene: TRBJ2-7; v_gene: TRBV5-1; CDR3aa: CASSHRQGPEQYF; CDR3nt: TGCGCCAGCAGCCACCGACAGGGTCCCGAGCAGTACTTC
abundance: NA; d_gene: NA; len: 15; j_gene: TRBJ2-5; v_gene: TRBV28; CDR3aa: CASSLRLGAGETQYF; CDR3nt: TGTGCCAGCAGTTTAAGGCTAGGGGCTGGAGAGACCCAGTACTTC
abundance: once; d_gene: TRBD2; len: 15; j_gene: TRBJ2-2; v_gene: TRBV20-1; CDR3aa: CSASLAGGHTGELFF; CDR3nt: TGCAGTGCTAGTTTAGCGGGGGGACACACCGGGGAGCTGTTTTTT
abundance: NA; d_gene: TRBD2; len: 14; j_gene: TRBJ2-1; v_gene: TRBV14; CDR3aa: CASSGLAGGSEQFF; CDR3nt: TGTGCCAGCAGCGGACTAGCGGGGGGGAGTGAGCAGTTCTTC
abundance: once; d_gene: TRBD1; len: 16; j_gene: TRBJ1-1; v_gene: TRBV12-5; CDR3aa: CASGLMTGGGNTEAFF; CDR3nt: TGTGCTAGTGGTTTGATGACAGGGGGAGGGAACACTGAAGCTTTCTTT
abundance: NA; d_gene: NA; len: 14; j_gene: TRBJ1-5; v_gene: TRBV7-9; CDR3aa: CASSPDGREQPQHF; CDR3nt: TGTGCCAGCAGCCCCGACGGGAGAGAACAGCCCCAGCATTTT
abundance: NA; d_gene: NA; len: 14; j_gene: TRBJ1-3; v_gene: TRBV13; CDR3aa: CASSWGARGNTIYF; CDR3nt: TGTGCCAGCAGCTGGGGGGCTAGAGGAAACACCATATATTTT
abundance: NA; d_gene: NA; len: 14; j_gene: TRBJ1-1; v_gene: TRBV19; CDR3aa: CASSMRRRDTEAFF; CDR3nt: TGTGCCAGTAGTATGAGGAGGAGGGACACTGAAGCTTTCTTT
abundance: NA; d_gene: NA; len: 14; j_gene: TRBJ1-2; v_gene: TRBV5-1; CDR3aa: CASSLVSWGLGYTF; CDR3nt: TGCGCCAGCAGCTTGGTAAGCTGGGGGCTTGGCTACACCTTC
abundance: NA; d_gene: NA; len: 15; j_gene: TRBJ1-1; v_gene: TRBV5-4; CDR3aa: CASSFGDTMNTEAFF; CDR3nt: TGTGCCAGCAGCTTTGGGGACACCATGAACACTGAAGCTTTCTTT
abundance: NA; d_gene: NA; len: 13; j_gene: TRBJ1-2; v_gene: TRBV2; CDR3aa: CASTVEGGAGYTF; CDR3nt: TGTGCCAGCACTGTGGAGGGGGGCGCGGGCTACACCTTC
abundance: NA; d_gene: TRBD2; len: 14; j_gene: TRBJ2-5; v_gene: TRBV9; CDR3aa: CASSVEGGVETQYF; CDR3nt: TGTGCCAGCAGCGTAGAGGGAGGGGTGGAGACCCAGTACTTC
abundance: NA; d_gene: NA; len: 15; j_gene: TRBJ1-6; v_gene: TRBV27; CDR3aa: CASSFQGQGNSPLHF; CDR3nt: TGTGCCAGCAGTTTTCAGGGTCAGGGCAATTCACCCCTCCACTTT
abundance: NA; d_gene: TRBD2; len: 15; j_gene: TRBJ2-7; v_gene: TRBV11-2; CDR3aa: CASSFTSGGAYEQYF; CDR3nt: TGTGCCAGCAGCTTCACTAGCGGGGGGGCTTACGAGCAGTACTTC
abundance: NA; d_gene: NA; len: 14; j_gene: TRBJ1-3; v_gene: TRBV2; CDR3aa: CASSEHSSGNTIYF; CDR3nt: TGTGCCAGCAGTGAACACAGCTCTGGAAACACCATATATTTT
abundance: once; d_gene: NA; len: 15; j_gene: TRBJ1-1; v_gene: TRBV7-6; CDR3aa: CASSLRTGANTEAFF; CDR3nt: TGTGCCAGCAGCTTACGGACGGGGGCTAATACTGAAGCTTTCTTT
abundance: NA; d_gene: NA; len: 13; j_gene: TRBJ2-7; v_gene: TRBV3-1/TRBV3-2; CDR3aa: CASSRLGAYEQYF; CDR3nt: TGTGCCAGCAGCCGTTTAGGGGCCTACGAGCAGTACTTC
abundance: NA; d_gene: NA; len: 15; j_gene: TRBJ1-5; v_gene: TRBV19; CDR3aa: CASRELGYSNQPQHF; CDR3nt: TGTGCCAGTAGGGAGCTGGGTTATAGCAATCAGCCCCAGCATTTT
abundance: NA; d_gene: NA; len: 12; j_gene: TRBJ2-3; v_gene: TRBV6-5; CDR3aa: CASMGSTDTQYF; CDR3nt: TGTGCCAGCATGGGTAGCACAGATACGCAGTATTTT
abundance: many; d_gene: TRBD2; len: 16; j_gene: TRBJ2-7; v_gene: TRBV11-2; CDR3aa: CASSLDLERGLYEQYF; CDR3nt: TGTGCCAGCAGCTTAGACCTCGAGCGGGGGTTATACGAGCAGTACTTC
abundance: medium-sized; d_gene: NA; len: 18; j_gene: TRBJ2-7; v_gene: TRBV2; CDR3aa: CASSAEDPFANTIGEQYF; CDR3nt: TGTGCCAGCAGTGCCGAGGACCCGTTCGCCAATACCATCGGCGAGCAGTACTTC
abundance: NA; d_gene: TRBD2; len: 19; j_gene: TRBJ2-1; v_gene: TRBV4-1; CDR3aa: CASSTLAGETPSSYSEQFF; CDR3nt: TGCGCCAGCAGCACACTAGCGGGGGAGACCCCGAGCTCCTACAGTGAGCAGTTCTTC
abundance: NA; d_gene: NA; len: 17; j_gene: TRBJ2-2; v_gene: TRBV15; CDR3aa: CATSAWAAGKNTGELFF; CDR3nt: TGTGCCACCAGCGCATGGGCGGCAGGGAAGAACACCGGGGAGCTGTTTTTT
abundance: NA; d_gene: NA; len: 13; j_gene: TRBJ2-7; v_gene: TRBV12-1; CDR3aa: CASSPSGGNEQYF; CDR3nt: TGTGCCAGCAGCCCATCTGGGGGCAACGAGCAGTACTTC
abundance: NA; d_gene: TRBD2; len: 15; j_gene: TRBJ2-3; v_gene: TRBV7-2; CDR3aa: CASSVSGGAQDTQYF; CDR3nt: TGTGCCAGCAGCGTTAGCGGGGGGGCCCAAGATACGCAGTATTTT
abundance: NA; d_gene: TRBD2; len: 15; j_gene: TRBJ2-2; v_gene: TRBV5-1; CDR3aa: CASEGWSGENGELFF; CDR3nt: TGCGCCAGCGAGGGGTGGAGCGGGGAGAACGGGGAGCTGTTTTTT
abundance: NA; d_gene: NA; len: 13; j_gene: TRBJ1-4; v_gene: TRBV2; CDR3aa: CASKGETNEKLFF; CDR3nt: TGTGCCAGCAAGGGAGAGACTAATGAAAAACTGTTTTTT
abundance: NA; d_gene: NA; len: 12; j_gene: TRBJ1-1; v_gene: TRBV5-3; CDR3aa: CARPGAKTEAFF; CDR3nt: TGTGCCAGACCGGGCGCCAAAACTGAAGCTTTCTTT
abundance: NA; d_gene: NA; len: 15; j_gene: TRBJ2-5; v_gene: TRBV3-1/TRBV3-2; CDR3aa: CASSQGIIVRETQYF; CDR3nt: TGTGCCAGCAGCCAAGGGATAATAGTTCGGGAGACCCAGTACTTC
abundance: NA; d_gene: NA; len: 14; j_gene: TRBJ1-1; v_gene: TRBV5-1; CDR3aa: CASSPMAGNTEAFF; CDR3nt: TGCGCCAGCAGCCCGATGGCAGGTAACACTGAAGCTTTCTTT
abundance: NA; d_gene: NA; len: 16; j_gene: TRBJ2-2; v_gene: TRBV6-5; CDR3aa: CASSYSMSGNTGELFF; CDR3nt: TGTGCCAGCAGTTACTCGATGTCCGGGAACACCGGGGAGCTGTTTTTT
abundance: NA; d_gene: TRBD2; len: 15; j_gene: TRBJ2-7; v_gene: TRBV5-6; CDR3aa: CASSYRGTSSYEQYF; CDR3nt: TGTGCCAGCAGCTACCGAGGGACTAGCTCCTACGAGCAGTACTTC
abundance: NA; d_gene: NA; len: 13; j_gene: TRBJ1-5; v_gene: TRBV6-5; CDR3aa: CASTLQPNQPQHF; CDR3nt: TGTGCCAGCACTTTACAGCCTAATCAGCCCCAGCATTTT
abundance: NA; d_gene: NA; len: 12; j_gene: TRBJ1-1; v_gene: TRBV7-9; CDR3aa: CASSSENTEAFF; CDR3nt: TGTGCCAGCAGCTCGGAAAACACTGAAGCTTTCTTT
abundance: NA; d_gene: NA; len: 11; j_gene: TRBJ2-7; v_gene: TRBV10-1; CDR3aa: CASSEGREQYF; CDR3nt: TGCGCCAGCAGTGAGGGGAGGGAGCAGTACTTC
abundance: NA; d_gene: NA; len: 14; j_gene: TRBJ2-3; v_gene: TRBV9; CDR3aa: CASSGGAGTDTQYF; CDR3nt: TGTGCCAGCAGCGGGGGGGCCGGCACAGATACGCAGTATTTT
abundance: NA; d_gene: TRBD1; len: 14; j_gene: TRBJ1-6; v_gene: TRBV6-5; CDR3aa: CASRITQSGTGSHF; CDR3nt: TGTGCCAGCAGGATCACCCAATCCGGGACAGGCTCCCACTTT
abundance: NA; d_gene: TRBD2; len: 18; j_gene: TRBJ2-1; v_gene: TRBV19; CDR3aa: CASSIVGLRSGGAGEQFF; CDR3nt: TGTGCCAGTAGTATAGTAGGACTCCGCAGCGGGGGGGCGGGAGAGCAGTTCTTC
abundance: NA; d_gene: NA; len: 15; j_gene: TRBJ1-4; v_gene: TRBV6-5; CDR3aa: CASSRLGAANEKLFF; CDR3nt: TGTGCCAGCAGCCGCTTAGGAGCGGCTAATGAAAAACTGTTTTTT
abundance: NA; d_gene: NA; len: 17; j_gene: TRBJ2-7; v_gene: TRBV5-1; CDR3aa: CASSLGGQTGGHYEQYF; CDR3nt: TGCGCCAGCAGCTTGGGAGGACAGACGGGTGGACACTACGAGCAGTACTTC
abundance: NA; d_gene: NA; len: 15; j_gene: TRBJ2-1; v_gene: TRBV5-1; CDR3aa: CASSSDLSSYNEQFF; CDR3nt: TGCGCCAGCAGCTCGGACCTGAGCTCCTACAATGAGCAGTTCTTC
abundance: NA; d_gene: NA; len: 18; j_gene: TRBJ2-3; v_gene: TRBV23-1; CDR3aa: CASTLGYCSPRGSDTQYF; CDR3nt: TGCGCCAGCACCCTAGGCTACTGTTCCCCCCGTGGGTCAGATACGCAGTATTTT
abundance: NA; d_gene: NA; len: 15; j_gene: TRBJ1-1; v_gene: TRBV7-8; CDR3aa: CASSGGGGLNTEAFF; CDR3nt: TGTGCCAGCAGCGGAGGAGGGGGTCTGAACACTGAAGCTTTCTTT
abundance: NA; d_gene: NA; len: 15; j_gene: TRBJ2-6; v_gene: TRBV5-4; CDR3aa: CASSPTYPGANVLTF; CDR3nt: TGTGCCAGCAGCCCGACTTATCCTGGGGCCAACGTCCTGACTTTC
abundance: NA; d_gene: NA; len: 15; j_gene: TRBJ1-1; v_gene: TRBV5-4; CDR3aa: CASSWSNPSGTEAFF; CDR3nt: TGTGCCAGCAGCTGGTCGAATCCCTCGGGCACTGAAGCTTTCTTT
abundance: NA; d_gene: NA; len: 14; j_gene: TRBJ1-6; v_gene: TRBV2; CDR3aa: CATDTDGEDSPLHF; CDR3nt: TGTGCCACCGACACCGACGGAGAAGATTCACCCCTCCACTTT
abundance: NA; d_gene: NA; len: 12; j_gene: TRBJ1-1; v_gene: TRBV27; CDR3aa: CASSPPGGFAFF; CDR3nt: TGTGCCAGCAGTCCTCCGGGGGGTTTCGCTTTCTTT